This record covers a single TCR beta chain. Antigen specificity is unknown. Other DNA sequences from this sample encode an identical CDR3 as well. Sample time point: cycle 4 day 1 (C4D1), after 6 weeks of nivolumab. In every patient, relapse followed autologous stem cell transplantation, while exposure to brentuximab vedotin differed. This sample was taken from a study of PD-1 blockade in classical Hodgkin lymphoma. Broader study findings: Baseline diversity in complete responders resembled that of newly diagnosed patients. Unlike CD8+ TCR diversity, which did not rise significantly by C4D1, CD4+ TCR diversity did. As was reported, newly diagnosed patients showed lower baseline TCR diversity than healthy donors did. Sources of repertoire differences remain undefined, possibly disease activity or prior therapy.

This CDR3 is built from 15 residues. From germline, CDR1 is SGDLS and CDR2 YYNGEE. Between the trimmed V and J ends, which lost 0 bases and 1 base, there was a span of 10 bases. Here immunoSEQ multiplex PCR was the method, and the copy in TCRdb shows in-frame clones only, minus some. The sample consists of under 30,000 clones, roughly 80% of them appearing once. This sample comprised peripheral blood mononuclear cells (PBMCs), obtained before the fourth cycle of nivolumab. The chain uses TRBV9 and TRBJ2-5; tentative D call: TRBD2 (7 bases). The receptor was derived from a human donor with classical Hodgkin lymphoma. The CDR3 reads CASSVGGGAQETQYF. CDR3 nucleotide sequence: TGTGCCAGCAGCGTAGGAGGGGGGGCCCAAGAGACCCAGTACTTC.